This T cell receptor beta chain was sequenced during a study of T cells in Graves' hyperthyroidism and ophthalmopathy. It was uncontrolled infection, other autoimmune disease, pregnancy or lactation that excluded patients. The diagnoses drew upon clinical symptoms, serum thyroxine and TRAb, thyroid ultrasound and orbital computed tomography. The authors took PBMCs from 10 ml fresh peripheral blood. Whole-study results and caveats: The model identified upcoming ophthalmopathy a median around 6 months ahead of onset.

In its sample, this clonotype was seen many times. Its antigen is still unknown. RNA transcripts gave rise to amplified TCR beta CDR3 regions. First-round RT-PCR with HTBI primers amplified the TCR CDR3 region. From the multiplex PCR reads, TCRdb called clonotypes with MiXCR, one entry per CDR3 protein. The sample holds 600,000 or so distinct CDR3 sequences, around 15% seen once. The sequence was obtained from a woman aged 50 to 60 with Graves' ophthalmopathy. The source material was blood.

In nucleotides, the CDR3 is TGTGCCAGCAGTACCGGGACGAGGGGTACCCAGTACTTC. This translates into CASSTGTRGTQYF. The chain recombines TRBV6-5 with TRBJ2-5; D may be TRBD1 or TRBD2 (5 bases each). Germline loops: CDR1 MNHEY, CDR2 SVGAGI. V shed 5 bases and J shed 8 bases, with 15 bases lying between them. The CDR3 contains 13 residues.